This T cell receptor (beta chain) originates from a study of T cells in Graves' hyperthyroidism and ophthalmopathy. V lost 1 base and J lost 5, with 14 bases in between. The CDR3 extends over 15 amino acids. CDR1 MGHRA and CDR2 YSYEKL come from the germline V gene. This clonotype was recorded at least ten times. Its specificity is not known. Overall study results and limits: In blood, most of the thyroid clonotypes expanded above 0.001 were also present.

Amplified TCR beta CDR3 regions derived from RNA transcripts. Primed by the HTBI set, a first-round RT-PCR was run on the TCR CDR3. One entry per CDR3 protein results from TCRdb running MiXCR on the multiplex PCR reads. The sample lists 600,000 to 700,000 distinct CDR3 sequences, over 12% occurring once. The sample consisted of blood. The origin of this receptor is a woman aged 40 to 55 with Graves' ophthalmopathy. The J gene is TRBJ2-5, the V gene TRBV4-1; tentatively, D is TRBD2 (6 bases). The CDR3 DNA is TGCGCCAGCAGCCAAGGACCGGGAGACGTGGAGACCCAGTACTTC. Protein product: CASSQGPGDVETQYF.